The clone carrying this TCR beta chain came up many times. No antigen is known for it. The data stem from a study of T cells after yellow fever vaccination. 5'RACE template switching added a universal primer site and UMIs to TCR cDNA. TCRdb recomputed calls from the 5' RACE reads with MiXCR, one row per CDR3 protein. The data hold roughly 170,000 distinct CDR3 sequences, with about 6.2% observed a single time. General study results and limits: Clones that expanded after primary vaccination mostly reappeared after the booster (roughly 97% CD4, roughly 87% CD8). A weaker but faster secondary response was observed, peaking on day 5 versus 15.

The V end lost 3 bases, the J end lost 1 base, and 9 bases lay between the germline ends. The CDR3 consists of 14 residues. Per germline, CDR1 SGHDT and CDR2 YYEEEE. The sequence was obtained from a man between 18 and 35 years old who received the YFV17D yellow fever vaccine. The chain links TRBV5-6 to TRBJ2-3; D may correspond to TRBD1 or TRBD2 (5 bases each). Sample: CD4+ T cells sorted from PBMCs, taken on the day of the first yellow fever vaccination. The CDR3 DNA sequence: TGTGCCAGCAGCTCCCAGGGAGGCACAGATACGCAGTATTTT. Protein product: CASSSQGGTDTQYF.